The TCR beta chain under discussion was sequenced for a study of OX40 agonist ivuxolimab in advanced cancers. In the study overall: Six ivuxolimab dose levels, 0.01 to 10 mg/kg, were given intravenously every 2 weeks. Eligibility rules accepted prior anti-PD-1, anti-PD-L1 or anti-CTLA-4 therapy, and over 35% had some.

Assay used: immunoSEQ multiplex PCR; TCRdb lists only in-frame clones, some missing. The data show over 80,000 clones, approximately 87% seen once. Whole-study results and caveats: By week 6 at 0.1 to 3.0 mg/kg, blood CD4+ and CD8+ T cells had expanded clonally.

A word on this clone: Its specificity is not known.

The CDR3 spans 14 residues. Per the germline V gene, CDR1 is SGHRS and CDR2 is YFSETQ. Trimming stripped 4 bases from V and 5 bases from J, with 14 bases between. This chain links TRBV5-1 with TRBJ2-3; D may be TRBD1 (6 bases). The TCR sequence derives from an adult with an advanced solid tumor such as melanoma, head and neck, liver or kidney cancer. Sequenced material: CD4+ or CD8+ T cells sorted from blood, taken in a trial of the OX40 agonist ivuxolimab. The CDR3 DNA sequence: TGCGCCAGCAGCGCCGGGACACCTCTAGATACGCAGTATTTT. Translating it yields CASSAGTPLDTQYF.